Listed here are 26 T cell receptor beta chains from one sample, sequenced in a study of regulatory T cells in long-lasting Graves disease. With iRepertoire HTBI primers and Arm-PCR of CDR3 regions, TCR beta libraries were built. TCRdb re-analysed the multiplex PCR reads in MiXCR, keeping a single row per CDR3 protein. The profile shows around 250,000 distinct CDR3 sequences, 20% of them singletons. Time point denoted: newly diagnosed GD, antithyroid drugs for less than 3 months. From PBMCs, RNA was extracted and then used to make the TCR library. The sample was peripheral blood mononuclear cells (PBMCs), taken at new diagnosis, from a patient treated with antithyroid drugs. The receptors stem from a female donor with Graves disease.

This clonotype was counted at least ten times. The chain joins TRBV4-2 to TRBJ2-4; D could derive from TRBD1 or TRBD2 (5 bases each). The CDR3 spans 17 residues. The V and J ends lost 0 bases and 2 bases respectively, with 14 bases between them. Germline assignment: CDR1 LGHNA and CDR2 YNFKEQ. The CDR3 loop is CASSQEPGTQTKNIQYF. CDR3 nucleotide sequence: TGTGCCAGCAGCCAAGAGCCCGGGACGCAGACCAAAAACATTCAGTACTTC.

This chain's CDR3 is CASSSPQGKDTEAFF. The CDR3 DNA sequence: TGTGCCAGCAGCTCCCCGCAGGGAAAGGACACTGAAGCTTTCTTT. The chain carries TRBV9 and TRBJ1-1; D possibly corresponds to TRBD1 (5 bases). Trimming cost V 4 bases and J 3 bases, with 16 bases left between them. The CDR3 runs 15 residues. From germline, CDR1 is SGDLS and CDR2 YYNGEE.

This clonotype has at least ten counts. This chain connects TRBV4-1 to TRBJ2-1, with 11 bases matching TRBD2. The CDR3 consists of 16 residues. Germline lookup yields CDR1 MGHRA and CDR2 YSYEKL. The V and J ends lost 4 bases and 4 bases, in that order; junction bases with no gene match: 6. CDR3 sequence reads: CASSRPGLAVYNEQFF. Here the CDR3 DNA reads TGCGCCAGCAGCCGGCCGGGACTAGCGGTTTACAATGAGCAGTTCTTC.

This clonotype was detected many times. The chain joins TRBV19 to TRBJ2-2; 11 bases map to TRBD2. Germline V gives CDR1 LNHDA, CDR2 SQIVND (reference sequence). V was clipped by 3 bases and J by 6 bases; unmatched bases: 12. The CDR3 length is 18 residues. CDR3 sequence: CASSIRLAGGWYAGELFF. CDR3 nucleotide sequence: TGTGCCAGTAGTATTAGGCTAGCGGGAGGATGGTACGCCGGGGAGCTGTTTTTT.

This clonotype was observed many times. The V gene is TRBV12-3 or TRBV12-4, the J gene TRBJ2-3; no clear D gene. The CDR3 is made up of 13 amino acids. Trimming removed 4 bases at V and 2 bases at J, with 7 bases between. The CDR3 DNA reads TGTGCCAGCAGTTCCTTTAACACAGATACGCAGTATTTT. Translating gives CASSSFNTDTQYF.

This clonotype was detected ten times or more. This chain joins TRBV4-1 and TRBJ1-1; no reliable D call. Germline CDR1 is MGHRA and CDR2 is YSYEKL. The V and J ends lost 0 bases and 0 bases respectively, with 8 bases between them. CDR3 length: 15 amino acids. CDR3: CASSQDDMMNTEAFF. The CDR3 DNA reads as TGCGCCAGCAGCCAAGATGACATGATGAACACTGAAGCTTTCTTT.

This clonotype occurred a few times. The chain uses TRBV4-3 and TRBJ1-2, with D maybe TRBD1 (5 bases). CDR3 size: 17 residues. Germline assignment: CDR1 LGHNA and CDR2 YSLEER. V dropped 4 bases and J dropped 1 base, with 19 bases sitting between them. The CDR3 sequence: CASSRETPIQGNYGYTF. DNA of the CDR3: TGCGCCAGCAGCCGAGAGACCCCGATTCAGGGTAACTATGGCTACACCTTC.

There are many counts of this clonotype. This chain uses TRBV15 with TRBJ1-5, with D unclear. CDR1 is LNHNV and CDR2 is YYDKDF in the germline V gene (reference sequence). The germline V and J ends were trimmed by 3 bases and 1 base, with 16 bases remaining between them. This CDR3 is 17 amino acids long. CDR3 DNA: TGTGCCACCAGCAGTGGTTTGACCCCCGGGAGCAATCAGCCCCAGCATTTT. Its translation is CATSSGLTPGSNQPQHF.

This clonotype was counted many times. CDR3 nucleotides: TGCGCCAGCAGCTTGGAGTTCACCGGGGAGCTGTTTTTT. Translating it yields CASSLEFTGELFF. The chain uses TRBV5-1 and TRBJ2-2; no reliable D call. Trimming took 0 bases from V and 4 from J, leaving 4 bases between them. The CDR3 length is 13 residues. Germline CDR1 and CDR2: SGHRS and YFSETQ.

This clonotype was observed a few times. The chain carries TRBV14 and TRBJ1-2, with D unclear. Germline loops: CDR1 SGHDN, CDR2 FVKESK. Between the trimmed V and J ends, which lost 0 bases and 5 bases, there was a span of 10 bases. The CDR3 totals 14 residues. The DNA for the CDR3 is TGTGCCAGCAGCCAAGATACGGTCATATATGGCTACACCTTC. Translating gives CASSQDTVIYGYTF.

The chain uses TRBV5-4 and TRBJ2-1, with TRBD2 identical over 7 bases. Germline V gene lookup returns CDR1 SGHNT and CDR2 YYREEE (reference sequence). V lost 0 bases to trimming and J lost 7 bases; unmatched junction nucleotides: 1. The CDR3 runs 13 residues. CDR3 coding DNA: TGTGCCAGCAGCTTGGTGGGGGGGAATGAGCAGTTCTTC. This encodes CASSLVGGNEQFF. The full variable domain, rest sourced from reference TRBV5-4 and TRBJ2-1, is ETGVTQSPTHLIKTRGQQVTLRCSSQSGHNTVSWYQQALGQGPQFIFQYYREEENGRGNFPPRFSGLQFPNYSSELNVNALELDDSALYLCASSLVGGNEQFFGPGTRLTVL.

Many counts were recorded for this clonotype. The chain is built from TRBV6-1 and TRBJ2-1; 9 bases line up with TRBD1. Germline values: CDR1 MNHNS, CDR2 SASEGT. The CDR3 is 15 amino acids. Germline trimming cut 6 bases from V and 8 bases from J; bases unmatched to any gene: 11. This CDR3 is CASRITGTGSYEQFF. CDR3 DNA: TGTGCCAGCAGAATAACCGGGACAGGGTCTTATGAGCAGTTCTTC.

This clonotype was observed at least ten times. For the CDR3, the DNA is TGTGCCAGCAGTGGGGGGCTGGGTCCCACTGAAGCTTTCTTT. This encodes CASSGGLGPTEAFF. The rearrangement joins TRBV2 to TRBJ1-1; weak D call: TRBD1 (6 bases). CDR1 is SNHLY and CDR2 is FYNNEI in the germline V gene. The CDR3 extends over 14 amino acids. Deletions cut 4 bases from V and 4 bases from J, with 13 bases between.

V is TRBV6-2 or TRBV6-3 and J is TRBJ2-7; 12 bases match TRBD1. The CDR3 is 15 residues long. CDR1 is MNHEY, CDR2 SVGEGT, per germline. J was trimmed by 2 bases and V by 7 bases; bases with no gene match: 6. CDR3 in DNA: TGTGCCAGCAAACCGGGACAGGGGGCCGCCTACGAGCAGTACTTC. Its protein product is CASKPGQGAAYEQYF.

This clonotype has at least ten counts. The rearrangement links TRBV29-1 to TRBJ2-1; the match to TRBD2 covers 9 bases. The junction had 5 bases not matched to a gene; V was cut back by 6 bases and J by 8 bases. Looked up from germline, CDR1 is SQVTM and CDR2 is ANQGSEA. This CDR3 has 12 amino acids. Written as DNA, the CDR3 is TGCAGCGTAGGCGGGGGGGCCGATGAGCAGTTCTTC. Residues: CSVGGGADEQFF.

The V gene is TRBV11-2, the J gene TRBJ1-1; D is unclear. The CDR3 runs to 14 residues. CDR1 is SGHAT, CDR2 FQNNGV, per germline. Trimming removed 6 bases at V and 0 bases at J, with 11 bases between. CDR3 DNA: TGTGCCAGCAGGGCTCATGTGGTGAACACTGAAGCTTTCTTT. This translates into CASRAHVVNTEAFF.

This clonotype was observed at least ten times. The V gene is TRBV7-2, the J gene TRBJ1-6; D gene unclear. The length of the CDR3 is 16 residues. Germline values: CDR1 SGHTA, CDR2 FQGNSA. Trimming shortened V by 2 bases and J by 5 bases, and 13 bases separated the two germline ends. CDR3 loop: CASSLTWQMNNSPLHF. The CDR3 DNA is TGTGCCAGCAGCTTAACGTGGCAGATGAATAATTCACCCCTCCACTTT.

This clonotype has at least ten counts. This rearrangement joins TRBV20-1 to TRBJ2-7; D not certain. This CDR3 region has 12 residues. Looked up from germline, CDR1 is DFQATT and CDR2 is SNEGSKA (reference sequence). Trimming left V 4 bases short and J 2 bases short, with 9 bases between. DNA of the CDR3: TGCAGTGCTACCGACGCAGCCTACGAGCAGTACTTC. This translates into CSATDAAYEQYF.

In this sample, this clonotype turned up many times. V usage is TRBV7-2 and J usage is TRBJ2-3, with 7 bases fitting TRBD2. This CDR3 contains 15 residues. Unmatched junction bases numbered 3, after V lost 3 bases and J lost 0 bases. From germline, CDR1 is SGHTA and CDR2 FQGNSA. CDR3 loop: CASSFLSGSTDTQYF. The CDR3 region has the DNA TGTGCCAGCAGCTTTCTTAGCGGGAGCACAGATACGCAGTATTTT.

This clonotype was counted many times. The gene calls are TRBV5-1 and TRBJ2-2; the D is unclear. CDR1 and CDR2 from the germline V gene are SGHRS and YFSETQ. V lost 3 bases, J lost 0 bases, and 6 bases lay in between. The CDR3 length is 14 residues. This CDR3 reads CASSSGSNTGELFF. The CDR3 DNA is TGCGCCAGCAGCTCTGGATCGAACACCGGGGAGCTGTTTTTT.

Ten or more counts support this clonotype. The rearrangement joins TRBV3-2 to TRBJ1-5; the table calls TRBD1, which could not be checked here. TRBV3-2 is given as a pseudogene. This CDR3 has 14 residues. The CDR3 loop is CASSQDSGEQPQHF. CDR3 sequence (DNA): TGTGCCAGCAGCCAAGATTCGGGGGAACAGCCCCAGCATTTT.

CDR3 protein: CAISERQGAGKPQHF. Here the CDR3 DNA reads TGTGCCATCAGTGAGCGACAGGGGGCCGGCAAGCCCCAGCATTTT. The V call is TRBV10-3, the J call TRBJ1-5; 10 positions match TRBD1. CDR1 and CDR2 (germline): ENHRY, SYGVKD. The CDR3 spans 15 residues. V trimming: 2 bases; J trimming: 8 bases; junction bases outside the gene matches: 6.

In regard to this clonotype: A much larger clone lies one base from this, so it may be a read error. A read error is likely, as this CDR3 ends without the conserved phenylalanine or tryptophan. The chain recombines TRBV9 with TRBJ2-4; 7 bases agree with TRBD1. Germline lookup yields CDR1 SGDLS and CDR2 YYNGEE. This CDR3 has 13 residues. J gave up 6 bases and V 0 bases, and 0 bases lay outside the gene matches. Here the CDR3 DNA reads TGTGCCAGCAGCGTAGACAGGGGAAACATTCAGTACCTC. Its protein product is CASSVDRGNIQYL.

The chain combines TRBV14 with TRBJ2-7; 7 bases align to TRBD2. V was clipped by 1 base and J by 0 bases; unmatched bases: 9. The CDR3 is 17 amino acids. Germline V gene lookup returns CDR1 SGHDN and CDR2 FVKESK. CDR3 protein: CASSQVRPGLNSYEQYF. CDR3 in DNA: TGTGCCAGCAGCCAAGTTCGACCGGGACTAAACTCCTACGAGCAGTACTTC.

This clonotype was seen many times. The chain carries TRBV7-2 and TRBJ1-1; TRBD1 agrees at 7 bases. The CDR3 length is 15 residues. Trimming took 4 bases from V and 5 from J; bases not matched to a gene: 10. The V gene's germline CDR1 is SGHTA and CDR2 FQGNSA. CDR3 sequence reads: CASSSWTGGGTEAFF. The CDR3 nucleotides are TGTGCCAGCAGCTCGTGGACAGGTGGAGGAACTGAAGCTTTCTTT.

This clonotype occurred many times. A read error may produce the germline difference seen at one junction end. This rearrangement joins TRBV5-1 to TRBJ1-5; D remains unclear. CDR1 is SGHRS and CDR2 is YFSETQ in the germline V gene. The CDR3 extends over 15 amino acids. CDR3 sequence (DNA): TGTGCCAGCAGCCTAGGACTGTATAGCAATCAGCCCCAGCATTTT. Its translation: CASSLGLYSNQPQHF.